The entry that follows covers one T cell receptor (beta chain) sequence. CDR3 length equals 14 residues. Germline CDR1 SNHLY, CDR2 FYNNEI. The J segment lost 9 bases and the V segment lost 8 bases, leaving 7 bases of the junction unmatched. This sample was taken from a study of blood T cell repertoires in COVID-19. Assay used: immunoSEQ multiplex PCR; TCRdb lists only in-frame clones, some missing. This sample carries about 170,000 clones, almost 85% of them seen once, and the ten largest clones take under 3.5%. V usage is TRBV2 and J usage is TRBJ2-1; 13 bases align to TRBD2. The sample was peripheral blood. This receptor was identified in a woman older than 75 with COVID-19, enrolled during active disease. In nucleotides, the CDR3 is TGTGCCAGCCGAACTAGCGGGGGGGCTACTGAGCAGTTCTTC. As protein: CASRTSGGATEQFF.